Described below is a single T cell receptor (beta chain) sequence and its context. TEMRA cells were FACS-enriched, and CD8+ and CD4+ T cells were isolated negatively. The entry originates in a study of CD8 T cells in Susac syndrome. Reverse transcription used about 0.45 to 1 ug RNA and random hexamers. The immunoSEQ assay covered 54 Vbeta and 13 Jbeta segments for CDR3. TCRdb independently ran MiXCR on the immunoSEQ multiplex PCR reads; one entry per CDR3 protein. The table shows 150,000 to 200,000 distinct CDR3 sequences, with under 95% occurring only once. CDR3 length equals 14 residues. With 2 bases removed from V and 1 base from J, the gap between germline ends came to 8 bases. Germline V gene lookup returns CDR1 SQVTM and CDR2 ANQGSEA.

The chain uses TRBV29-1 and TRBJ2-2; no clear D. Specimen: CD4+ T cells from PBMCs. The receptor was derived from a human donor with multiple sclerosis. CDR3 coding DNA: TGCAGCGTTGAAAAACAGCTGAACACCGGGGAGCTGTTTTTT. This sequence encodes CSVEKQLNTGELFF.